This TCR beta chain was sequenced in a study of blood T cell repertoires in COVID-19. Per the germline V gene, CDR1 is LGHNA and CDR2 is YSLEER. The ends were cut back, 4 bases at V and 9 bases at J, with 13 bases in the middle. The CDR3 spans 14 residues. Repertoires were generated with immunoSEQ multiplex PCR, while TCRdb's copy carries only in-frame clones and drops some. The data contain about 160,000 clones, 92% of them seen just once; the ten biggest clones take up 4.8%. This clone was detected only a few times. The source is a man aged 25-45 years with COVID-19, enrolled during active disease. The rearrangement links TRBV4-3 to TRBJ1-6; no clear D gene. Specimen: peripheral blood. CDR3 coding DNA: TGCGCCAGCAGCCCTAGCGGGTTAGGTTCACCCCTCCACTTT. Amino acid sequence: CASSPSGLGSPLHF.